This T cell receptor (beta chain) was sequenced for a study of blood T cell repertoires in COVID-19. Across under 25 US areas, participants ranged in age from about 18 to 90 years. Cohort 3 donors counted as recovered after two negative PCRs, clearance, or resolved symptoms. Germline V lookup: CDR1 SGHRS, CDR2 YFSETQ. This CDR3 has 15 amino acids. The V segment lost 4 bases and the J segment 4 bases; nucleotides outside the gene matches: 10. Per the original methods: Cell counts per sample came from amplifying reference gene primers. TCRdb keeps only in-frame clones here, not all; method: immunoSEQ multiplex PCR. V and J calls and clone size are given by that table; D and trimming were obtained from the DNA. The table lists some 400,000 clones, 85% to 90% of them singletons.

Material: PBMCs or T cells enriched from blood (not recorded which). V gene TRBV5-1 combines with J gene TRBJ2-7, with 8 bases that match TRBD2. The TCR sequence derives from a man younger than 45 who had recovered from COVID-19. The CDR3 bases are TGCGCCAGCAGCAACGGGAGGGCCTTAAAGTACGAGCAGTACTTC. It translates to CASSNGRALKYEQYF.